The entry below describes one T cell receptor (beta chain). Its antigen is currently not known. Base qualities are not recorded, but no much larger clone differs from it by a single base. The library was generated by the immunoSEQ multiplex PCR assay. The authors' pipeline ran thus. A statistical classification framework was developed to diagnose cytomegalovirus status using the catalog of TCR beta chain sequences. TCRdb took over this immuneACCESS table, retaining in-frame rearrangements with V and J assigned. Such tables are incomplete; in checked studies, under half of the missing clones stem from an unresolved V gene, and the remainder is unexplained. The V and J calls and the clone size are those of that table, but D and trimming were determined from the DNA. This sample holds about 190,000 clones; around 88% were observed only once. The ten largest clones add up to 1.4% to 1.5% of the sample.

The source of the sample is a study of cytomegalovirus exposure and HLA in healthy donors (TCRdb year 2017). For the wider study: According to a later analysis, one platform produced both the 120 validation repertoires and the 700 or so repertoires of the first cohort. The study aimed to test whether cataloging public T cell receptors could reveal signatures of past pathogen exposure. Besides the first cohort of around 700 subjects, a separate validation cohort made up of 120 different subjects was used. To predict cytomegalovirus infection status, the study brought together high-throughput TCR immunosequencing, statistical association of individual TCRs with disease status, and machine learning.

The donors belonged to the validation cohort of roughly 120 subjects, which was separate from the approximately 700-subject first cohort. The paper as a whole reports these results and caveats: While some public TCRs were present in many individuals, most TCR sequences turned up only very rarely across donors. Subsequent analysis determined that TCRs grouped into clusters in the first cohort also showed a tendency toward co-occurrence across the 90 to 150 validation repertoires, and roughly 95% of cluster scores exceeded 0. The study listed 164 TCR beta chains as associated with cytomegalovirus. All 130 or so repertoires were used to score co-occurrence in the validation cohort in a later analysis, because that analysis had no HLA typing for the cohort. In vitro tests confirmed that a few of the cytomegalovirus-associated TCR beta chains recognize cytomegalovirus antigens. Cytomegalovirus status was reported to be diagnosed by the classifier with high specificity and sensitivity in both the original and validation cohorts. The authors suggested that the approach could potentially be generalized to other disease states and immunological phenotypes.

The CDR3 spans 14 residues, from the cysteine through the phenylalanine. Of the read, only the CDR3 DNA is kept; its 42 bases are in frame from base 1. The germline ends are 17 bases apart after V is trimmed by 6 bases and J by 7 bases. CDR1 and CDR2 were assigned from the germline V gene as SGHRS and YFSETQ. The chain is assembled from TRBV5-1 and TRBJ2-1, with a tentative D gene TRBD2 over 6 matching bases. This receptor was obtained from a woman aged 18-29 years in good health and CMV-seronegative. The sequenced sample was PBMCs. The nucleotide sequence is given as TGCGCCAGCATTGGGACGGGAGCCACAAATGAGCAGTTCTTC. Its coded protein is CASIGTGATNEQFF.